A selection of T cell receptor beta chains follows, all from one sample in a study of shared clonotypes between healthy human individuals. TCRdb's copy holds only in-frame clones and misses some; the assay was immunoSEQ multiplex PCR. The data show approximately 1.9 million clones, around 95% seen once. Sequenced material: naive CD8+ T cells from PBMCs. The origin of the receptors is a man younger than 35 in good health. Some clones in this sample may be carry-over from other donors' samples. The CDR3 runs from the conserved cysteine through the conserved F or W. A D gene is named only where the DNA matches it firmly. Where a row states a size, it is once, few, many or the class of an expanded clone; other rows omit it.

>-|TRBV7-6|-|TRBJ2-1
TGTGCCAGCAGCTTAGTGGAGAATGAGCAGTTCTTC
CASSLVENEQFF
>-|TRBV11-2|-|TRBJ2-2
TGTGCCAGCAGCTCCCCCTCCAGGGTACCCGGGGAGCTGTTTTTT
CASSSPSRVPGELFF
>-|TRBV11-3|-|TRBJ2-2
TGTGCCAGCAGCTTATTCTCCGGGGAGCTGTTTTTT
CASSLFSGELFF
>once|TRBV4-1|TRBD1|TRBJ2-7
TGCGCCAGCAGCCAAGATGAAGGACAGGGGGCTTACGAGCAGTACTTC
CASSQDEGQGAYEQYF
>-|TRBV6-1|-|TRBJ2-7
TGTGCCAGCAGTGCCCGTCCCGAGGAATCCTACGAGCAGTACTTC
CASSARPEESYEQYF
>-|TRBV5-5|-|TRBJ2-6
TGTGCCAGCAGCACTGACCCTGGGGCCAACGTCCTGACTTTC
CASSTDPGANVLTF
>-|TRBV7-2|TRBD1|TRBJ1-4
TGTGCCAGCAGCTTTACAGGGGGTATCAATGAAAAACTGTTTTTT
CASSFTGGINEKLFF
>-|TRBV7-9|TRBD1|TRBJ1-4
TGTGCCAGCAGCTTAGCGAACAGGGGGCGAACTAATGAAAAACTGTTTTTT
CASSLANRGRTNEKLFF
>-|TRBV9|TRBD1|TRBJ2-2
TGTGCCAGCAGCGTAGCGGAGGGGGACAGGCGGCTTCACGGGGAGCTGTTTTTT
CASSVAEGDRRLHGELFF
>-|TRBV7-9|TRBD2|TRBJ2-5
TGTGCCAGCAGCCGTGGTACGGGAGGGCCCGACTTC
CASSRGTGGPDF
>-|TRBV4-1|TRBD2|TRBJ2-7
TGCGCCAGCAGCCAAAGGCTAGCGGGGGTTTACGAGCAGTACTTC
CASSQRLAGVYEQYF
>once|TRBV5-4|TRBD2|TRBJ2-1
TGTGCCAGCAGCTTGAAGCGGGAGGCCAAAGCATATGAGCAGTTCTTC
CASSLKREAKAYEQFF
>-|TRBV7-2|-|TRBJ2-3
TGTGCCAGCAGCCCCTACCCGGGGCAGATCGAATTGGGGACAGATACGCAGTATTTT
CASSPYPGQIELGTDTQYF
>-|TRBV4-3|-|TRBJ1-3
TGCGCCAGCAGCCAAGGGATCAGGGGCGCTGGAAACACCATATATTTT
CASSQGIRGAGNTIYF
>-|TRBV27|TRBD1|TRBJ2-7
TGTGCCAGCAGTTTATTGGGACAGGGCTGGTACGAGCAGTACTTC
CASSLLGQGWYEQYF
>-|TRBV2|TRBD2|TRBJ2-5
TGTGCCAGCAGGGACGGGACTAGGAGTAGGAAGACCCAGTACTTC
CASRDGTRSRKTQYF
>-|TRBV4-1|-|TRBJ2-7
TGCGCCAGCAGCCAAGACCAATCCTACGAGCAGTACTTC
CASSQDQSYEQYF
>-|TRBV19|-|TRBJ1-4
TGTGCCAGTAAGCAGGGGAAAGGCGAAAAACTGTTTTTT
CASKQGKGEKLFF
>-|TRBV27|TRBD1|TRBJ1-1
TGTGCCAGCAAAGACAGGGGTTCTGTTGAAGCTTTCTTT
CASKDRGSVEAFF
>-|TRBV5-3|-|TRBJ2-3
TGTGCCAGAAGCGCCCCCCTATTAGATACGCAGTATTTT
CARSAPLLDTQYF
>-|TRBV6-6|TRBD2|TRBJ2-7
TGTGCCAGCCGTGGTCTAGCGGGAGGAGCCTACGAGCAGTACTTC
CASRGLAGGAYEQYF
>-|TRBV7-6|-|TRBJ2-1
TGTGCCAGCAGCCCAGAGACAGCATACAATGAGCAGTTCTTC
CASSPETAYNEQFF
>-|TRBV28|-|TRBJ1-5
TGTGCCAGCGAAATGAGCAATCAGCCCCAGCATTTT
CASEMSNQPQHF
>once|TRBV4-1|-|TRBJ2-2
TGCGCCAGCAGCCAAGATTCGTCTCGGGACTCCACCGGGGAGCTGTTTTTT
CASSQDSSRDSTGELFF
>-|TRBV19|-|TRBJ2-7
TGTGCCAGTAGTCCCGGGACTGGAACCTACGAGCAGTACTTC
CASSPGTGTYEQYF
>-|TRBV5-1|-|TRBJ2-7
TGCGCCAGCAGCTTGGATGTGGGGAGGAGGTACGAGCAGTACTTC
CASSLDVGRRYEQYF
>few|TRBV5-4|-|TRBJ2-7
TGTGCCAGCAGCAAAGGGACACCCGAGCAGTACTTC
CASSKGTPEQYF
>-|TRBV13|TRBD2|TRBJ2-1
TGTGCCAGCAGCTTAACTAGCGGGTACAATGAGCAGTTCTTC
CASSLTSGYNEQFF
>-|TRBV5-1|TRBD1|TRBJ1-2
TGCGCCAGCAGCCTGGACAGGGTAACCTATGGCTACACCTTC
CASSLDRVTYGYTF
>-|TRBV6-5|-|TRBJ1-3
TGTGCCAGCCGTGGGGGGGACTTAGGAAACACCATATATTTT
CASRGGDLGNTIYF
>few|TRBV30|-|TRBJ1-5
TGTGCCGAGCCCAGGGATCAGCCCCAGCATTTT
CAEPRDQPQHF
>-|TRBV19|-|TRBJ1-4
TGTGCCAGTATCCACGGACACCCTGCAACTAATGAAAAACTGTTTTTT
CASIHGHPATNEKLFF
>-|TRBV13|TRBD1|TRBJ2-6
TGTGCCAGCAGCCAGCTACAGGGGACCGGGGCCAACGTCCTGACTTTC
CASSQLQGTGANVLTF
>-|TRBV30|-|TRBJ1-5
TGTGCCTGGCACGGAACAGGGCTCGATCAGCCCCAGCATTTT
CAWHGTGLDQPQHF
>-|TRBV27|TRBD2|TRBJ2-7
TGTGCCAGCAGTTTACAGGTGCTAGCGGGAGGCCGGGGGGACGAGCAGTACTTC
CASSLQVLAGGRGDEQYF
>once|TRBV7-9|-|TRBJ2-1
TGTGCCAGCAGCAAACGGGACCTTGACATCGAATACAATGAGCAGTTCTTC
CASSKRDLDIEYNEQFF
>-|TRBV27|TRBD1|TRBJ2-7
TGTGCCAGCAGCTACGGGACAGAGTCCTACGAGCAGTACTTC
CASSYGTESYEQYF
>-|TRBV6-5|-|TRBJ1-5
TGTGCCAGCAGTGCCTTAGGGGGACAGCCCCAGCATTTT
CASSALGGQPQHF
>-|TRBV28|TRBD1|TRBJ2-5
TGTGCCAGCAGTATGGACAGGGGGCCTCGGACCCAGTACTTC
CASSMDRGPRTQYF
>-|TRBV6-1|-|TRBJ1-1
TGTGCCAGCAGTGAATTTCCGGGGCCGAACACTGAAGCTTTCTTT
CASSEFPGPNTEAFF
>-|TRBV14|-|TRBJ2-7
TGTGCCAGCAGCCAAGACCGCGACGAGCAGTACTTC
CASSQDRDEQYF
>-|TRBV9|-|TRBJ1-3
TGTGCCAGCAGCCCCTCCGGGGCGGGGGGAAACACCATATATTTT
CASSPSGAGGNTIYF
>-|TRBV4-3|-|TRBJ1-1
TGCGCCAGCAGCCAAGTCGATCACACTGAAGCTTTCTTT
CASSQVDHTEAFF
>-|TRBV5-6|-|TRBJ1-5
TGTGCCAGCACCGAATATCGACGGGGACACAATCAGCCCCAGCATTTT
CASTEYRRGHNQPQHF
>-|TRBV7-7|-|TRBJ2-3
TGTGCCAGCAGCTTAGTCGGGCCGGACGTGGCAGGGGGCACAGATACGCAGTATTTT
CASSLVGPDVAGGTDTQYF
>-|TRBV27|-|TRBJ2-7
TGTGCCAGCAGTTTAGCCCGGGGCCCTAGGGGTGAGGAGCAGTACTTC
CASSLARGPRGEEQYF